These T cell receptor beta chains were read from a single sample in a study of T cell responses to AZD1222 COVID-19 vaccine. The data were produced by immunoSEQ multiplex PCR, yet TCRdb's version contains in-frame clones alone and is incomplete. This sample yields tens of thousands of clones, of which about nine tenths are seen a single time; about 2.2% belongs to the top ten. Sequences were derived from peripheral blood, sampled on day 0 of AZD1222 vaccination. The receptor source for this set is an adult in good health. CDR3s include the opening cysteine and the closing phenylalanine or tryptophan. Each record gives: clone size, J gene, CDR3 length, D gene, V gene, CDR3 DNA, CDR3 protein. D genes are given only for firm matches. Clone size, where shown, is once, few, many, or a class for clones that have expanded.

clone size: -
J gene: TRBJ2-7
CDR3 length: 16
D gene: -
V gene: TRBV27
CDR3 DNA: TGTGCCAGCAGCCCTTCAGCGGGACATTTTCTCTACGAGCAGTACTTC
CDR3 protein: CASSPSAGHFLYEQYF

clone size: -
J gene: TRBJ1-1
CDR3 length: 15
D gene: -
V gene: TRBV6-5
CDR3 DNA: TGTGCCAGCAGTTACTCGTTCCAGGGTGTGGCTGAAGCTTTCTTT
CDR3 protein: CASSYSFQGVAEAFF

clone size: -
J gene: TRBJ2-5
CDR3 length: 15
D gene: TRBD2
V gene: TRBV7-6
CDR3 DNA: TGTGCCAGCAGCTTAATGAGCGGGGAGCAAGAGACCCAGTACTTC
CDR3 protein: CASSLMSGEQETQYF

clone size: once
J gene: TRBJ2-7
CDR3 length: 15
D gene: -
V gene: TRBV2
CDR3 DNA: TGTGCCAGCAGTGAAAGCGAGGCTCGGGCCTACGAGCAGTACTTC
CDR3 protein: CASSESEARAYEQYF

clone size: once
J gene: TRBJ2-3
CDR3 length: 15
D gene: -
V gene: TRBV5-1
CDR3 DNA: TGCGCCAGCAGCTTGAACGGGGGTGGCACAGATACGCAGTATTTT
CDR3 protein: CASSLNGGGTDTQYF

clone size: -
J gene: TRBJ2-1
CDR3 length: 16
D gene: TRBD2
V gene: TRBV6-2/TRBV6-3
CDR3 DNA: TGTGCCAGCAGCCTGCTAGCGGGGGGCTTCTCCAATGAGCAGTTCTTC
CDR3 protein: CASSLLAGGFSNEQFF

clone size: -
J gene: TRBJ1-2
CDR3 length: 13
D gene: -
V gene: TRBV11-2
CDR3 DNA: TGTGCCAGTAGCGGCGGCAGCTTCTATGGCTACACCTTC
CDR3 protein: CASSGGSFYGYTF

clone size: -
J gene: TRBJ1-2
CDR3 length: 15
D gene: TRBD1
V gene: TRBV7-8
CDR3 DNA: TGTGCCAGCAGCCGCCAGGGGGTACTAAACTATGGCTACACCTTC
CDR3 protein: CASSRQGVLNYGYTF

clone size: once
J gene: TRBJ1-2
CDR3 length: 14
D gene: TRBD1
V gene: TRBV19
CDR3 DNA: TGTGCCAGTAACCCACGGACAGGGGATTATGGCTACACCTTC
CDR3 protein: CASNPRTGDYGYTF

clone size: -
J gene: TRBJ2-5
CDR3 length: 16
D gene: TRBD2
V gene: TRBV5-1
CDR3 DNA: TGCGCCAGCAGCCAGGGACTAGCGGGAGGACAAGAGACCCAGTACTTC
CDR3 protein: CASSQGLAGGQETQYF

clone size: -
J gene: TRBJ2-7
CDR3 length: 13
D gene: -
V gene: TRBV6-1
CDR3 DNA: TGTGCCAGCAGTGAATCGTTCGACTACGAGCAGTACTTC
CDR3 protein: CASSESFDYEQYF

clone size: -
J gene: TRBJ2-1
CDR3 length: 15
D gene: -
V gene: TRBV2
CDR3 DNA: TGTGCCAGCAGGGGGGTGTCTAGCGAACACAATGAGCAGTTCTTC
CDR3 protein: CASRGVSSEHNEQFF

clone size: -
J gene: TRBJ2-3
CDR3 length: 15
D gene: -
V gene: TRBV19
CDR3 DNA: TGTGCCAGTAGTATAGTTTCGACTTCCACAGATACGCAGTATTTT
CDR3 protein: CASSIVSTSTDTQYF

clone size: once
J gene: TRBJ2-7
CDR3 length: 16
D gene: TRBD2
V gene: TRBV27
CDR3 DNA: TGTGCCAGCACTCCTATGGCTAGCGGGGAGATTTACGAGCAGTACTTC
CDR3 protein: CASTPMASGEIYEQYF

clone size: -
J gene: TRBJ2-3
CDR3 length: 16
D gene: TRBD2
V gene: TRBV7-2
CDR3 DNA: TGTGCCAGCAGCCCCCGACTAGCGGGGGGGGCAGATACGCAGTATTTT
CDR3 protein: CASSPRLAGGADTQYF

clone size: -
J gene: TRBJ2-7
CDR3 length: 21
D gene: TRBD2
V gene: TRBV18
CDR3 DNA: TGTGCCAGCTCACCTGGAGAGGGCAGACAACAGATAGCGGGGAGGACCTACGAGCAGTACTTC
CDR3 protein: CASSPGEGRQQIAGRTYEQYF

clone size: -
J gene: TRBJ1-1
CDR3 length: 13
D gene: TRBD1
V gene: TRBV27
CDR3 DNA: TGTGCCAGCAAAGGACAGGGAATCACTGAAGCTTTCTTT
CDR3 protein: CASKGQGITEAFF

clone size: -
J gene: TRBJ2-7
CDR3 length: 16
D gene: -
V gene: TRBV7-3
CDR3 DNA: TGTGCCAGCAGCTTAACGGGAGGTCCAGCCCCCTACGAGCAGTACTTC
CDR3 protein: CASSLTGGPAPYEQYF

clone size: -
J gene: TRBJ1-2
CDR3 length: 15
D gene: TRBD1
V gene: TRBV5-5
CDR3 DNA: TGTGCCAGCAGCTTGCAGCCACAGGGGGTAGCTGGCTACACCTTC
CDR3 protein: CASSLQPQGVAGYTF

clone size: -
J gene: TRBJ1-1
CDR3 length: 15
D gene: -
V gene: TRBV6-6
CDR3 DNA: TGTGCCAGCACCTCAACTAAACAGGGGAACACTGAAGCTTTCTTT
CDR3 protein: CASTSTKQGNTEAFF

clone size: -
J gene: TRBJ2-2
CDR3 length: 15
D gene: TRBD2
V gene: TRBV10-3
CDR3 DNA: TGTGCCATCAGTCCGGGACTAGCGGCGGGCGGGGAGCTGTTTTTT
CDR3 protein: CAISPGLAAGGELFF

clone size: -
J gene: TRBJ1-2
CDR3 length: 14
D gene: -
V gene: TRBV19
CDR3 DNA: TGTGCCAGTAGTTATGAGCAGGGGATCTATGGCTACACCTTC
CDR3 protein: CASSYEQGIYGYTF

clone size: -
J gene: TRBJ2-1
CDR3 length: 15
D gene: TRBD2
V gene: TRBV6-4
CDR3 DNA: TGTGCCAGCAGTGTTGAGCGTGGGGGAGGGCATGAGCAGTTCTTC
CDR3 protein: CASSVERGGGHEQFF

clone size: few
J gene: TRBJ1-1
CDR3 length: 12
D gene: -
V gene: TRBV5-3
CDR3 DNA: TGTGCCAGAAGCTCCCAGGGCAGGGAAGCTTTCTTT
CDR3 protein: CARSSQGREAFF

clone size: -
J gene: TRBJ2-3
CDR3 length: 18
D gene: TRBD2
V gene: TRBV13
CDR3 DNA: TGTGCCAGCAGCCCCGCGGGGGGGCTATTTCCTAGCACAGATACGCAGTATTTT
CDR3 protein: CASSPAGGLFPSTDTQYF

clone size: -
J gene: TRBJ2-1
CDR3 length: 16
D gene: TRBD2
V gene: TRBV7-3
CDR3 DNA: TGTGCCAGCAGCAAGGGACTAGCGGGAGATTACAATGAGCAGTTCTTC
CDR3 protein: CASSKGLAGDYNEQFF

clone size: few
J gene: TRBJ2-1
CDR3 length: 12
D gene: -
V gene: TRBV6-5
CDR3 DNA: TGTGCCAGCAGTTATGGTCCCAACGGGCAGTTCTTC
CDR3 protein: CASSYGPNGQFF

clone size: -
J gene: TRBJ2-7
CDR3 length: 16
D gene: -
V gene: TRBV15
CDR3 DNA: TGTGCCACCAGCAGCCCCATGGGGACCGCAGCCTACGAGCAGTACTTC
CDR3 protein: CATSSPMGTAAYEQYF

clone size: -
J gene: TRBJ1-3
CDR3 length: 15
D gene: -
V gene: TRBV3-1/TRBV3-2
CDR3 DNA: TGTGCCAGCAGCCAAGACAGGGTTTTTGGAAACACCATATATTTT
CDR3 protein: CASSQDRVFGNTIYF

clone size: -
J gene: TRBJ1-1
CDR3 length: 16
D gene: -
V gene: TRBV7-8
CDR3 DNA: TGTGCCAGCAGCTTAGTCCCTTCGCAAACGGGGACTGAAGCTTTCTTT
CDR3 protein: CASSLVPSQTGTEAFF

clone size: -
J gene: TRBJ1-3
CDR3 length: 12
D gene: -
V gene: TRBV29-1
CDR3 DNA: TGCAGCTGCGGGAGCTCTGGAAACACCATATATTTT
CDR3 protein: CSCGSSGNTIYF

clone size: -
J gene: TRBJ2-7
CDR3 length: 15
D gene: -
V gene: TRBV5-1
CDR3 DNA: TGCGCCAGCAGCTTGGGTGGGGGGCTTCCCTACGAGCAGTACTTC
CDR3 protein: CASSLGGGLPYEQYF

clone size: -
J gene: TRBJ2-1
CDR3 length: 14
D gene: TRBD1
V gene: TRBV27
CDR3 DNA: TGTGCCAGCAGTCTCGGGACAGCTTACAATGAGCAGTTCTTC
CDR3 protein: CASSLGTAYNEQFF

clone size: -
J gene: TRBJ1-6
CDR3 length: 15
D gene: -
V gene: TRBV4-1
CDR3 DNA: TGCGCCAGCAGCCAAGATACCCTAGATAATTCACCCCTCCACTTT
CDR3 protein: CASSQDTLDNSPLHF

clone size: -
J gene: TRBJ1-6
CDR3 length: 15
D gene: TRBD1
V gene: TRBV6-5
CDR3 DNA: TGTGCCAGCAGTCTCGGACAGGGCTATAATTCACCCCTCCACTTT
CDR3 protein: CASSLGQGYNSPLHF